These 12 T cell receptor beta chains share one sample of origin, sequenced in a study of blood T cells in healthy people across ages. A sample-barcoded 5' primer and a J-beta primer mix were used in a second PCR of about 6 to 12 cycles. MiXCR, applied by TCRdb to the 5' RACE reads, yields one record per CDR3 protein. The data contain over a million distinct CDR3 sequences, 40% to 50% of them singletons. The sample consisted of blood. Receptors were obtained from a woman under 30 in good health.

The chain employs TRBV12-3 or TRBV12-4 and TRBJ2-5; 12 nucleotides line up with TRBD1. V gave up 7 bases and J gave up 7 bases; unmatched junction bases: 10. This CDR3 spans 15 amino acids. The CDR3, as DNA: TGTGCCAGCAACTTACCGGGACAGGGGGCCGGGACCCAGTACTTC. As protein: CASNLPGQGAGTQYF.

This clonotype was seen only once. The chain employs TRBV5-5 and TRBJ2-7, with D possibly being TRBD1 (6 bases). CDR1 and CDR2 (germline): SGHKS, YYEKEE (reference sequence). Trimming took 4 bases from V and 0 from J, leaving 11 bases between them. CDR3 length: 14 amino acids. DNA of the CDR3: TGTGCCAGCAGCCGACAGGAGTTCTCCTACGAGCAGTACTTC. This codes for CASSRQEFSYEQYF.

The J gene is TRBJ1-5, the V gene TRBV27; perhaps TRBD1 as D (5 bases). V lost 0 bases and J lost 0, with 18 bases in between. Per germline, CDR1 MNHEY and CDR2 SMNVEV (reference sequence). The CDR3 sequence is 19 residues long. The CDR3 sequence: CASSLSGGPGTVSNQPQHF. The CDR3 coding sequence is TGTGCCAGCAGTTTATCGGGCGGTCCCGGGACGGTTAGCAATCAGCCCCAGCATTTT.

The genes are TRBV12-3 or TRBV12-4 and TRBJ2-7; D possibly corresponds to TRBD2 (6 bases). V was shortened by 7 bases and J by 6 bases, with 19 bases between the two germline ends. The CDR3 has 14 residues. The CDR3: CASTRETRGSEQYF. The CDR3 DNA reads as TGTGCCAGCACTCGTGAGACTAGGGGCAGCGAGCAGTACTTC.

This sequence joins TRBV6-1 and TRBJ1-2, with D maybe TRBD1 (5 bases). V gave up 2 bases and J gave up 6 bases, with 16 bases separating them. The CDR3 has 15 residues. Germline-derived CDR1 and CDR2 are MNHNS and SASEGT. The CDR3 spells CASSEPAGLYDGYTF. The CDR3 region has the DNA TGTGCCAGCAGTGAACCTGCGGGACTTTATGATGGCTACACCTTC.

A few counts support this clonotype. This may come from a read error, since a much larger clone is one base off. The gene calls are TRBV4-1 and TRBJ2-1; TRBD2 agrees at 9 bases. There are 16 residues in the CDR3. V lost 1 base to trimming and J lost 9 bases; unmatched junction nucleotides: 10. In germline, CDR1 is MGHRA, CDR2 YSYEKL. CDR3 sequence reads: CASSQVPAGGEAEQFF. CDR3 coding DNA: TGCGCCAGCAGCCAAGTCCCGGCGGGAGGGGAAGCTGAGCAGTTCTTC.

In its sample, this clonotype was seen a few times. J is TRBJ2-1 and V is TRBV7-9, with 10 bases that match TRBD1. This CDR3 comprises 19 residues. CDR1 SEHNR and CDR2 FQNEAQ come from the germline V gene (reference sequence). J gave up 0 bases and V 2 bases, and 10 bases lay outside the gene matches. CDR3 DNA sequence: TGTGCCAGCAGCTTACCGGGACAGGGGACGAAAAGCTCCTACAATGAGCAGTTCTTC. As protein: CASSLPGQGTKSSYNEQFF.

This clonotype was recorded a few times. The chain is built from TRBV20-1 and TRBJ2-1; 9 bases are shared with TRBD2. Trimming cost V 6 bases and J 6 bases; bases outside gene matches: 12. Germline V lookup: CDR1 DFQATT, CDR2 SNEGSKA (reference sequence). This CDR3 is 15 amino acids long. The CDR3 DNA reads TGCAGTGCGCGCCTAGCGGGAAGGGCCCTCAATGAGCAGTTCTTC. Protein product: CSARLAGRALNEQFF.

This clonotype was counted a few times. J is TRBJ2-6 and V is TRBV27; D may be TRBD1 (5 bases). V was trimmed by 3 bases and J by 8 bases, leaving 11 bases between them. Germline CDR1 MNHEY, CDR2 SMNVEV (reference sequence). The CDR3 is 14 residues long. The CDR3 spells CASSLDDRTNVLTF. DNA of the CDR3: TGTGCCAGCAGTTTGGACGACAGAACCAACGTCCTGACTTTC. The entire variable domain, with the rest obtained from reference TRBV27 and TRBJ2-6, is as follows: EAQVTQNPRYLITVTGKKLTVTCSQNMNHEYMSWYRQDPGLGLRQIYYSMNVEVTDKGDVPEGYKVSRKEKRNFPLILESPSPNQTSLYFCASSLDDRTNVLTFGAGSRLTVL.

Worth noting for this clonotype: A much larger clone lies a single base off, so this may be a read error. The chain uses TRBV29-1 and TRBJ2-3, with no clear D. The CDR3 runs to 13 residues. CDR1 SQVTM and CDR2 ANQGSEA come from the germline V gene. Trimming left V 1 base short and J 2 bases short, with 7 bases between. The CDR3 sequence: CSVEGHPTDTQYF. The CDR3 DNA reads TGCAGCGTTGAAGGGCACCCCACAGATACGCAGTATTTT.

This clonotype showed up many times. The chain uses TRBV4-2 and TRBJ2-7, with D perhaps TRBD1 or TRBD2 (5 bases each). CDR1 and CDR2 from the germline V gene are LGHNA and YNFKEQ. The length of the CDR3 is 16 residues. V was clipped by 0 bases and J by 3 bases, with 15 bases between them. CDR3 loop: CASSQDATGQIYEQYF. DNA of the CDR3: TGTGCCAGCAGCCAAGATGCAACGGGGCAGATCTACGAGCAGTACTTC.

The V call is TRBV29-1, the J call TRBJ2-1, with 8 bases that match TRBD2. The CDR3 loop spans 15 amino acids. CDR1 is SQVTM and CDR2 is ANQGSEA in the germline V gene. The V gene end was trimmed by 8 bases and the J gene end by 3 bases; junction bases not matched to a gene: 12. CDR3 in amino acids: CSFRFGGAIYNEQFF. The CDR3 region has the DNA TGCAGCTTCAGATTCGGGGGGGCCATCTACAATGAGCAGTTCTTC.